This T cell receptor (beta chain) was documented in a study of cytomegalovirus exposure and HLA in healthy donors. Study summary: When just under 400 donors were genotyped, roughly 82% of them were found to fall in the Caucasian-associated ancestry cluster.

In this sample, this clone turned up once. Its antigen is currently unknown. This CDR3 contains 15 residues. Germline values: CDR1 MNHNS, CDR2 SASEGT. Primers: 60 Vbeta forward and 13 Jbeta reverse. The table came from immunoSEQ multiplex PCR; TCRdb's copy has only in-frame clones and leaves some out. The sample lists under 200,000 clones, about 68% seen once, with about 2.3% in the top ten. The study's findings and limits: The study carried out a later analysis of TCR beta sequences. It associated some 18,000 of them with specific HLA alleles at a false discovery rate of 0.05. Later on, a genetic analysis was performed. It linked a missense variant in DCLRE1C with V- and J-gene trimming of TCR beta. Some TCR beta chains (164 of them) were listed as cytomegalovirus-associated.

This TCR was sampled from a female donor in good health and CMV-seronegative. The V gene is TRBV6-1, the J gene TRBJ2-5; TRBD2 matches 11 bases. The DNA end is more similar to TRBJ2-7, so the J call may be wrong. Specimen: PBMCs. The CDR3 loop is CASSEASGGAYEQYF. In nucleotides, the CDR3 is TGTGCCAGCAGTGAAGCTAGCGGGGGGGCCTACGAGCAGTACTTC.